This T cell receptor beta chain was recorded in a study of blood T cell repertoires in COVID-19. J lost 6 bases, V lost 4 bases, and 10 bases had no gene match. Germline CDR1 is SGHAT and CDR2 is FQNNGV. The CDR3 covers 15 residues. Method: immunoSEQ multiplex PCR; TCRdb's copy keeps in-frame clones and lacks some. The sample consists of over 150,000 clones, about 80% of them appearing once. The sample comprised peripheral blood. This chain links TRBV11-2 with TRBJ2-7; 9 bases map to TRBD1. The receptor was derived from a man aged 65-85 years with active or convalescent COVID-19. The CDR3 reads CASSSGTGRKGEQYF. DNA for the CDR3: TGTGCCAGCAGCTCCGGGACAGGGAGAAAGGGCGAGCAGTACTTC.